The clone carrying this T cell receptor (beta chain) was seen a handful of times. The target antigen is unknown. V was clipped by 6 bases and J by 5 bases, with 7 bases between them. The CDR3 has 10 residues. From germline, CDR1 is SQVTM and CDR2 ANQGSEA. TCRdb processed the 5' RACE reads anew with MiXCR; each CDR3 protein has one entry. The sample has 500,000 to 550,000 distinct CDR3 sequences; approximately 20% are singletons. This sample was included in a study of identical twins. The study's findings and limits: A lower insertion count was a feature of abundant cord blood beta clonotypes, with no such feature in memory repertoires.

This sample was also put to use in a study of yellow fever vaccine responses in identical twins.

This clonotype was sampled from a woman between 18 and 29 years old in good health. Sequencing was done on a sample of CD4+ T cells sorted from blood. This sequence joins TRBV29-1 and TRBJ1-1; D remains unclear. The CDR3 DNA follows: TGCAGCGTGGAGGAAACTGAAGCTTTCTTT. Translated: CSVEETEAFF.